This T cell receptor (beta chain) is drawn from a study of response to subunit inactivated influenza vaccine. With regard to this clonotype: Antigen specificity is unknown.

General study results and limits: With each seasonal influenza vaccination, the authors suggested, few new T cells are recruited.

TCRdb re-called the RT-PCR reads with MiXCR, one entry per CDR3 protein. The table lists approximately 700,000 distinct CDR3 sequences, approximately 15% of them singletons. The TCR sequence derives from a man over 45 who received an inactivated influenza vaccine. Sequenced here: PBMCs from blood, sampled 12 days after vaccination.

CDR3 in DNA: TGTGCCAGCAGTTACCCTGGACTACCTGTAGCCAAAAACATTCAGTACTTC. It codes for CASSYPGLPVAKNIQYF. J is TRBJ2-4 and V is TRBV6-2 or TRBV6-3; tentative D call: TRBD2 (6 bases). With 2 bases removed from V and 0 bases from J, the gap between germline ends came to 14 bases. Germline V gene lookup returns CDR1 MNHEY and CDR2 SVGEGT. The CDR3 has 17 residues.